This entry is about one TCR beta chain. The antigen remains unidentified. The authors made TCR beta libraries by quantitative 5'-RACE with molecular barcodes. TCRdb recomputed calls from the 5' RACE reads with MiXCR, one row per CDR3 protein. The sample includes fewer than 200,000 distinct CDR3 sequences, around 18% of them seen just once. This entry belongs to a study of CD8 T cells in ankylosing spondylitis. V lost 0 bases to trimming and J lost 2 bases, with 11 bases between them. CDR3 length: 15 residues. Germline CDR1 SGHRS, CDR2 YFSETQ. Study-level findings and limits: Significant enrichment of disease-linked clones was reported in matched ankylosing spondylitis synovial fluid. There were earlier reports of some motif variants in reactive arthritis synovial fluid and blood. There was a TCR beta motif, made of eight highly homologous variants, that appeared characteristic of ankylosing spondylitis blood.

The rearrangement joins TRBV5-1 to TRBJ2-5; no clear D. Sequences were obtained from blood, either unsorted or a sorted T cell fraction (not recorded which). This receptor was identified in a male donor with ankylosing spondylitis or in good health (not recorded which). CDR3 sequence reads: CASSLGSQPQETQYF. The CDR3 DNA sequence: TGCGCCAGCAGCTTGGGTTCGCAGCCTCAAGAGACCCAGTACTTC. Looking up the rest from reference TRBV5-1 and TRBJ2-5 gives the full variable domain: KAGVTQTPRYLIKTRGQQVTLSCSPISGHRSVSWYQQTPGQGLQFLFEYFSETQRNKGNFPGRFSGRQFSNSRSEMNVSTLELGDSALYLCASSLGSQPQETQYFGPGTRLLVL.